The entry that follows covers one T cell receptor (beta chain) sequence. What it binds is not known. These data originate in a study of response to subunit inactivated influenza vaccine. Study results and limitations: Each seasonal influenza vaccination, the authors suggested, recruits few new T cells.

TCRdb reprocessed the RT-PCR reads with MiXCR, giving one entry per CDR3 protein. The sample includes about 300,000 distinct CDR3 sequences, roughly 22% of them seen just once. The CDR3 has 14 residues. Germline CDR1 is SGHTA and CDR2 is FQGNSA. V shed 4 bases, J shed 3 bases, and the junction held 4 bases outside the gene matches. The chain recombines TRBV7-2 with TRBJ1-2, with 8 nucleotides matching TRBD1. The sequencing here drew on PBMCs from blood, taken about 19 months after vaccination. The receptor was derived from a man aged 50 to 69 who received an inactivated influenza vaccine. The CDR3 reads CASSSRTGHYGYTF. In DNA form, the CDR3 reads TGTGCCAGCAGCTCCCGGACAGGGCACTATGGCTACACCTTC.